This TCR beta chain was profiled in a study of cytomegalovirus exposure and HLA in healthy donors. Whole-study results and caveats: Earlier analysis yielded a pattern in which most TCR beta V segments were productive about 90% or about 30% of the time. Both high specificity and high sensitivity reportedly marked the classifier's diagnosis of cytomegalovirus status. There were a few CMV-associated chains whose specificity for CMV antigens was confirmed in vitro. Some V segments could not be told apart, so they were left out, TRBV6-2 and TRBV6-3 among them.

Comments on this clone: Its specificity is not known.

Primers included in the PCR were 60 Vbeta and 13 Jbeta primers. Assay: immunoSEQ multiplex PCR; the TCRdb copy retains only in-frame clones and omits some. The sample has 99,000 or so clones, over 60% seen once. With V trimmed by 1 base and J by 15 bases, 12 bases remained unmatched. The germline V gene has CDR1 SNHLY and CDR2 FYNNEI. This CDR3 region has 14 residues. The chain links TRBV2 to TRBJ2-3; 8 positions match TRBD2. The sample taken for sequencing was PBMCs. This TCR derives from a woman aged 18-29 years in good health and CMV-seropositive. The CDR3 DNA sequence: TGTGCCAGCAGTGAAGAGGGAGTTAGCGGGATGGTATATTTT. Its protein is CASSEEGVSGMVYF.